Below, 20 T cell receptor beta chains from the same sample are listed, as sequenced in a study of T cells in Graves' hyperthyroidism and ophthalmopathy. Researchers took RNA transcripts and amplified the TCR beta CDR3 regions from them. TCR CDR3 underwent first-round RT-PCR with the HTBI primer set. Each CDR3 protein gets one entry after TCRdb re-called the multiplex PCR reads with MiXCR. This table has about 560,000 distinct CDR3 sequences, 16% appearing once. Sample: blood. Source of these receptors: a woman in her late teens or twenties with Graves' hyperthyroidism.

Only a few counts were recorded for this clonotype. The chain carries TRBV12-3 or TRBV12-4 and TRBJ2-1; 9 nucleotides align to TRBD2. The CDR3 spans 15 residues. Trimming took 5 bases from V and 5 from J; bases not matched to a gene: 7. The CDR3 here is CASSPPERGDNEQFF. The CDR3 DNA follows: TGTGCCAGCAGTCCCCCCGAGCGGGGGGACAATGAGCAGTTCTTC.

This clonotype was counted a few times. The chain employs TRBV7-9 and TRBJ1-5, with unresolved D. V was cut by 3 bases and J by 5 bases, with 11 bases left in between. Germline V lookup: CDR1 SEHNR, CDR2 FQNEAQ (reference sequence). The CDR3 extends over 14 amino acids. In nucleotides, the CDR3 is TGTGCCAGCAGCTTCGGAGGTCCCGATCAGCCCCAGCATTTT. Its translation: CASSFGGPDQPQHF. The full variable domain, with the rest looked up from reference TRBV7-9 and TRBJ1-5, is DTGVSQNPRHKITKRGQNVTFRCDPISEHNRLYWYRQTLGQGPEFLTYFQNEAQLEKSRLLSDRFSAERPKGSFSTLEIQRTEQGDSAMYLCASSFGGPDQPQHFGDGTRLSIL.

Remarks on this clonotype: This may arise from a read error, as a much more abundant clone is one base away. The J gene is TRBJ2-1, the V gene TRBV5-8, with 7 nucleotides matching TRBD2. The junction had 12 bases not matched to a gene; V was cut back by 5 bases and J by 1 base. Germline-derived CDR1 and CDR2 are SGHTS and YDEGEE. The CDR3 length is 17 residues. CDR3 in amino acids: CASRASGLSGSYNEQFF. The DNA for the CDR3 is TGTGCCAGCAGGGCTAGCGGCCTGAGTGGGTCCTACAATGAGCAGTTCTTC. The full variable domain, rest sourced from reference TRBV5-8 and TRBJ2-1, is EAGVTQSPTHLIKTRGQQATLRCSPISGHTSVYWYQQALGLGLQFLLWYDEGEERNRGNFPPRFSGRQFPNYSSELNVNALELEDSALYLCASRASGLSGSYNEQFFGPGTRLTVL.

This clonotype was counted at least ten times. The rearrangement joins TRBV6-1 to TRBJ2-5; TRBD2 matches 7 bases. CDR1 is MNHNS and CDR2 is SASEGT in the germline V gene. The CDR3 has 14 amino acids. V shed 1 base, J shed 6 bases, and the junction held 5 bases outside the gene matches. The CDR3 loop is CASSEDTGRKTQYF. The CDR3 nucleotides read TGTGCCAGCAGTGAAGATACCGGGAGGAAGACCCAGTACTTC.

This clonotype has a count of ten or more. The rearrangement links TRBV20-1 to TRBJ2-7; 14 bases map to TRBD2. The V gene's germline CDR1 is DFQATT and CDR2 SNEGSKA (reference sequence). The junction had 5 bases not matched to a gene; V was cut back by 1 base and J by 0 bases. The CDR3 runs 17 residues. The CDR3 spells CSARGTSGRYLSYEQYF. Here the CDR3 DNA reads TGCAGTGCTAGAGGGACTAGCGGGAGGTACCTCTCCTACGAGCAGTACTTC.

This clonotype was observed many times. V is TRBV28 and J is TRBJ2-7, with D uncertain. The CDR3 runs to 13 residues. Germline V gene sequence: CDR1 MDHEN, CDR2 SYDVKM. Trimming shortened V by 3 bases and J by 0 bases, and 6 bases separated the two germline ends. The CDR3 nucleotides are TGTGCCAGCAGTTTTCAGAGCTCCTACGAGCAGTACTTC. It yields the protein CASSFQSSYEQYF.

The chain links TRBV5-1 to TRBJ2-6; either TRBD1 or TRBD2 may supply D (5 bases each). The CDR3 has 13 residues. The germline V gene encodes CDR1 SGHRS and CDR2 YFSETQ. Trimming removed 4 bases at V and 19 bases at J, with 21 bases between. CDR3 region: CASSPAPGGPSTF. The CDR3, as DNA: TGCGCCAGCAGCCCCGCGCCTGGGGGACCGAGCACTTTC.

This clonotype has only a few counts. The gene calls are TRBV11-1 and TRBJ2-2; D might be TRBD1 (5 bases). The CDR3 totals 15 residues. V was trimmed by 3 bases and J by 4 bases, leaving 12 bases between them. Germline V lookup: CDR1 SGHAT, CDR2 FQDESV (reference sequence). For the CDR3, the DNA is TGTGCCAGCAGCTTTGGGGTTCAGGGCACCGGGGAGCTGTTTTTT. Its translation: CASSFGVQGTGELFF.

The chain carries TRBV6-5 and TRBJ1-4, with D maybe TRBD1 (5 bases). The V gene lost 1 base and the J gene lost 2 bases, with 11 bases spanning the gap. The length of the CDR3 is 16 residues. Germline loops: CDR1 MNHEY, CDR2 SVGAGI. For the CDR3, the DNA is TGTGCCAGCAGTTACTTAGGGGATACGACTAATGAAAAACTGTTTTTT. Protein: CASSYLGDTTNEKLFF.

This clonotype came up many times. V is TRBV12-3 or TRBV12-4 and J is TRBJ2-7; D gene ambiguous. The CDR3 is 13 amino acids. Trimming left V 3 bases short and J 0 bases short, with 6 bases between. The CDR3 spells CASSFVLSYEQYF. CDR3 nucleotides: TGTGCCAGCAGTTTCGTTCTCTCCTACGAGCAGTACTTC.

This clonotype has more than one count but fewer than ten. The chain is built from TRBV29-1 and TRBJ2-5, with 13 nucleotides matching TRBD2. The length of the CDR3 is 16 residues. V lost 5 bases, J lost 0 bases, and 6 bases stayed unmatched. Looked up from germline, CDR1 is SQVTM and CDR2 is ANQGSEA. CDR3 sequence (DNA): TGCAGCGTTTCGGGACTAGCGGGATCCGACCAAGAGACCCAGTACTTC. Protein: CSVSGLAGSDQETQYF.

Ten or more counts support this clonotype. The CDR3 bases are TGTGCCAGCAGCTACAGGGTTTCCAACGAGCAGTACTTC. Its protein product is CASSYRVSNEQYF. The chain links TRBV7-9 to TRBJ2-7; weak D call: TRBD1 (6 bases). V shed 4 bases and J shed 5 bases, with 12 bases lying between them. The germline CDR1 and CDR2 sequences are SEHNR and FQNEAQ (reference sequence). This CDR3 is built from 13 residues.

On this clonotype itself: This could be a read error, since a much larger clone is one nucleotide away. The chain employs TRBV3-1 and TRBJ2-7; no firm D call. From germline, CDR1 is LGHDT and CDR2 YNNKEL (reference sequence). This CDR3 has 14 amino acids. Here the CDR3 reads CTSSQKTVRYEQYF. The CDR3 coding sequence is TGTACCAGCAGCCAAAAGACCGTCAGGTACGAGCAGTACTTC.

The rearrangement uses TRBV12-5 and TRBJ2-1; D is possibly TRBD1 or TRBD2 (5 bases each). With 6 bases removed from V and 7 bases from J, the gap between germline ends came to 10 bases. The germline gives CDR1 LGHNT, CDR2 FRNRAP. The length of the CDR3 is 12 residues. This CDR3 reads CASGEGPNEQFF. In DNA form, the CDR3 reads TGTGCTAGTGGAGAGGGGCCAAATGAGCAGTTCTTC.

Ten or more counts support this clonotype. V and J are TRBV7-2 and TRBJ2-7, with 8 nucleotides matching TRBD1. This CDR3 contains 15 residues. V shed 4 bases, J shed 3 bases, and the junction held 8 bases outside the gene matches. The germline V gene has CDR1 SGHTA and CDR2 FQGNSA. The CDR3 DNA is TGTGCCAGCAGCTACGGACAGGGAGCAGTCTACGAGCAGTACTTC. Translated, it gives CASSYGQGAVYEQYF.

This clonotype was seen ten or more times. The chain carries TRBV27 and TRBJ1-1; 9 bases map to TRBD1. The trim removed 6 bases at V and 3 bases at J, leaving 5 bases unmatched. From germline, CDR1 is MNHEY and CDR2 SMNVEV (reference sequence). The CDR3 consists of 14 residues. The CDR3 sequence is CASRGDRGYTEAFF. In DNA, the CDR3 is TGTGCCAGCAGGGGAGACAGGGGGTACACTGAAGCTTTCTTT.

The DNA of the CDR3 is TGTGCCATCAATCCAGGGGGCGACTATGGCTACACCTTC. Its protein is CAINPGGDYGYTF. This chain connects TRBV10-3 to TRBJ1-2, with 8 bases lining up with TRBD1. Per the germline V gene, CDR1 is ENHRY and CDR2 is SYGVKD. V dropped 7 bases and J dropped 3; count of bases not matched to a gene: 4. CDR3 length equals 13 residues.

This clonotype was recorded at least ten times. This chain joins TRBV7-3 and TRBJ2-1; D call uncertain. Germline CDR1 and CDR2: SGHTA and FQGTGA. This CDR3 is 15 amino acids long. Trimming left V 5 bases short and J 0 bases short, with 11 bases between. The CDR3 spells CASSPATSSYNEQFF. The DNA for the CDR3 is TGTGCCAGCAGCCCGGCAACGAGCTCCTACAATGAGCAGTTCTTC. Filled out from reference TRBV7-3 and TRBJ2-1, the complete variable domain reads GAGVSQTPSNKVTEKGKYVELRCDPISGHTALYWYRQSLGQGPEFLIYFQGTGAADDSGLPNDRFFAVRPEGSVSTLKIQRTERGDSAVYLCASSPATSSYNEQFFGPGTRLTVL.

This chain connects TRBV6-5 to TRBJ1-1, with D tentatively TRBD1 (5 bases). V dropped 3 bases and J dropped 5 bases, with 16 bases sitting between them. Germline assignment: CDR1 MNHEY and CDR2 SVGAGI. The CDR3 has 15 residues. CDR3 loop: CASSYRWDGTTEAFF. The CDR3 coding sequence is TGTGCCAGCAGTTATCGCTGGGACGGTACTACTGAAGCTTTCTTT.

This clonotype was counted at least ten times. The rearrangement uses TRBV24-1 and TRBJ2-5; 7 bases line up with TRBD1. The CDR3 runs 14 residues. After removal of 4 bases from V and 0 bases from J, the junction contained 1 base not matched to a gene. Germline lookup yields CDR1 KGHDR and CDR2 SFDVKD. The CDR3 region has the DNA TGTGCCACCAGTGACACAGGGGACCAAGAGACCCAGTACTTC. Its protein product is CATSDTGDQETQYF.